This TCR beta chain emerged from a study of cytomegalovirus exposure and HLA in healthy donors. Study at large: The 100 to 150 validation repertoires were reported in a later analysis to have been generated on the same platform as the 500 to 700 first-cohort repertoires. Overall study findings and caveats: Cytomegalovirus status, reportedly, was diagnosed with high specificity and sensitivity by the classifier.

Donors came from a validation cohort of over a hundred subjects, distinct from the first 666-subject cohort. The germline V gene has CDR1 SGHAT and CDR2 FQDESV (reference sequence). V was pared by 4 bases and J by 3 bases, with 9 bases between. This CDR3 region has 13 residues. TCRdb's table, derived via immunoSEQ multiplex PCR, lists solely in-frame clones and lacks some. This sample has 45,000 to 70,000 clones, with roughly 93% found just once. This clone occurred once. What it recognizes is unknown. Sequenced: PBMCs. The rearrangement joins TRBV11-1 to TRBJ1-2; D might be TRBD1 (5 bases). The TCR comes from a woman under 30 in good health and CMV-seronegative. CDR3 amino acids: CASSSRQHYGYTF. In DNA form, the CDR3 reads TGTGCCAGCAGCTCCCGACAGCACTATGGCTACACCTTC.